The present T cell receptor (beta chain) was sequenced within a study of T cell clonality in common variable immunodeficiency (dated by TCRdb to about 2015). On the study overall, not on this receptor specifically: Fewer TCRbeta clones were shared among CVID subjects than among healthy controls (p < 0.0001). Compared with healthy controls, CVID subjects showed increased TCRbeta clonality (t-test p = 0.018), a feature most characteristic of about a third of subjects. Despite equal DNA input, controls averaged around 80,000 unique sequences per sample versus about 30,000 in CVID samples. It was noted by the authors that sequencing of the repertoires of T cell subpopulations would be needed to clarify the cause of the increased clonality in CVID. Reportedly, TCRbeta sequences from CVID had fewer deletions and N-nucleotide insertions, and highly modified clones with 13 or more V deletions were absent from CVID. Differences among patients in the CVID cohort limited the correlations between repertoire features and clinical complications.

Cut back by 1 base and 5 bases, the V and J ends lie 11 bases apart. From its cysteine to its phenylalanine, the CDR3 spans 14 amino acids. The CDR3 was read in part: 33 bases, with the frame set at base 1. CDR1 and CDR2 (SSHAT, FNYEAQ) derive from the germline V gene (reference sequence). For sequencing input, CVID and control samples contributed equivalent amounts of genomic DNA. For every sample, a 60 bp segment covering the rearranged TCRbeta CDR3 region was amplified and then sequenced. TCRbeta amplification used the immunoSEQ assay, a bias-corrected multiplex PCR with high-throughput sequencing. Turning to the authors' computational methods: Every unique nucleotide sequence counted as a clone and was annotated with V, D and J genes, copy number and frequency. Sequences were labeled productive if in frame, and non-productive if out of frame or containing stop codons. As previously described, clonality was calculated on the basis of Shannon's entropy. Mean CDR3 Kyte-Doolittle hydropathy was derived from the predicted amino acid sequences of productive clones. The R hclust function was used to hierarchically cluster scaled V gene usage with Manhattan distance and complete linkage. To assess clone sharing by CDR3 amino acid sequence, 12 repertoires per group were resampled over 100 rounds. Repertoires were searched for 60 to 80 published EBV-specific and 245 published CMV-specific TCRbeta sequences. A couple of CVID samples yielding fewer than 10,000 sequences were excluded from analysis, leaving more than 35 CVID repertoires. The source is immuneACCESS, and TCRdb retained only in-frame sequences with V and J called. Part of the clones is not carried over; for the studies checked, unresolved V genes explain less than half of this, and the remainder is unexplained. V and J calls and clone size are copied from that table; D and trimming were computed from the DNA. For this sample the table reports about 19,000 clones, with no clone seen just once. Of the sample, under 30% falls within the top ten clones.

Diagnosis of CVID followed standard criteria, namely serum IgG, IgA and/or IgM below the normal range together with specific antibody deficiency. There were about 43 subjects in the CVID group (approximately 15 female and around 29 male), ranging in age from about 9 to 65 years, with a mean age of 40. Both CVID patients and healthy controls were predominantly of Caucasian heritage. Replacement immunoglobulin therapy had been administered to all CVID subjects for at least one year at the time of study participation. At the time of blood collection, no CVID subject was ill or was being treated with immunomodulatory or immunosuppressive medication. Heparinized peripheral whole blood samples of about 4.5 to 9 ml were collected from each donor. TCRbeta CDR3 repertoires were sequenced from genomic DNA of adults with common variable immune deficiency (CVID) and healthy adult controls. To isolate peripheral blood mononuclear cells, diluted blood was subjected to density centrifugation over Hypaque 1077 or Ficoll-Paque. Genomic DNA was obtained from unsorted mononuclear cells through either Qiagen column purification or a centrifugation-based method.

As concerns this clone: The antigen it binds to is not known. The read terminates 3 residues ahead of where the CDR3 ends, so the germline J gene completes it.

This TCR came from a human donor with common variable immunodeficiency. Material: peripheral blood mononuclear cells. Recombination linked TRBV7-7 to TRBJ2-5, and TRBD1 may be the D gene, going by 5 matching bases. The CDR3 loop reads CASSLGAGPETQYF. The CDR3 DNA, read in part, is TGTGCCAGCAGCTTAGGCGCAGGGCCTGAGACC.